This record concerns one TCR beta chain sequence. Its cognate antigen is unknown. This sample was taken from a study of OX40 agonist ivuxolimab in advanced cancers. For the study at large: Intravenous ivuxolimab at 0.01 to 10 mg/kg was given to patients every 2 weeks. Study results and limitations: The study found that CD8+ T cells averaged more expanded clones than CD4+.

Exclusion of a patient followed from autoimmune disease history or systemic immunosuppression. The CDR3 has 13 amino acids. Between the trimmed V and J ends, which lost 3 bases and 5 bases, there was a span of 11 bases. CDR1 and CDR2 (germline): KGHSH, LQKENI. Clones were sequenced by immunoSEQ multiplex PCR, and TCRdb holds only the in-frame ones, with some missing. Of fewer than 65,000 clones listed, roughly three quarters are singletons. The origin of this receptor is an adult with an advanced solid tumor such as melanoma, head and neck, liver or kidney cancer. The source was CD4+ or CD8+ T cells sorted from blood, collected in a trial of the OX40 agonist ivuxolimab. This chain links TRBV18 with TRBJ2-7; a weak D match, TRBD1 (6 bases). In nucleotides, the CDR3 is TGTGCCAGCTCACCGACACAGGGAAACGAGCAGTACTTC. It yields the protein CASSPTQGNEQYF. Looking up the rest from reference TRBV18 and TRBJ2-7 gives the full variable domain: NAGVMQNPRHLVRRRGQEARLRCSPMKGHSHVYWYRQLPEEGLKFMVYLQKENIIDESGMPKERFSAEFPKEGPSILRIQQVVRGDSAAYFCASSPTQGNEQYFGPGTRLTVT.